This paragraph covers one TCR beta chain sequence. Method: immunoSEQ multiplex PCR; TCRdb's copy keeps in-frame clones and lacks some. The sample shows some 77,000 clones, around nine tenths of them seen only once. These data belong to a study of T cell changes during pregnancy in multiple sclerosis. With 1 base removed from V and 7 bases from J, the gap between germline ends came to 13 bases. The CDR3 totals 15 residues. Germline V gene lookup returns CDR1 SGHDN and CDR2 FVKESK. This clonotype originated in a female donor in good health, enrolled as a control in a pregnancy study. The chain links TRBV14 to TRBJ1-4, with D uncertain. The sample was peripheral blood, taken in the second trimester of pregnancy. The chain's CDR3 is CASSQAAGMGEKLFF. As DNA, the CDR3 is TGTGCCAGCAGCCAAGCTGCCGGGATGGGTGAAAAACTGTTTTTT.